This T cell receptor beta chain appears in the sequencing data of a study of T cells in Graves' hyperthyroidism and ophthalmopathy (dated by TCRdb to the late 2010s). For context, the study as a whole: Peripheral blood samples were taken at initial diagnosis, before any treatment was given. The paper describes TCR Vbeta CDR3 sequencing of 135 peripheral blood samples, made up of 40 to 45 ophthalmopathy patients, some 80 hyperthyroidism patients and roughly 17 progressor patients. Prospective prediction of ophthalmopathy was tested in an independent validation cohort consisting of fewer than 20 hyperthyroidism patients and more than 15 patients who later progressed to ophthalmopathy. A discovery cohort of roughly 100 patients, roughly 45 with Graves' ophthalmopathy and about 58 with stable Graves' hyperthyroidism, was used to find distinguishing TCR V-J signatures. The approximately 98 discovery patients were randomly divided into training and test sets at a 7:3 ratio. The study also compared thyroid tissue and blood T-cell repertoires from roughly six Graves' hyperthyroidism patients. After blood sampling, hyperthyroidism patients were treated with methimazole at a starting dose of 30 mg daily, and ophthalmopathy patients were treated with high-dose intravenous methylprednisolone. Study-wide conclusions, independent of this receptor: Most expanded thyroid clonotypes (frequency above 0.001) were also detected in blood, suggesting blood repertoires may reflect thyroid immune responses. During validation, the model predicted progression to ophthalmopathy a median of roughly 7.1 months ahead of onset, with almost 71% sensitivity and 72.22% specificity. In cross-validation, a model built on a 13 V-J signature told ophthalmopathy apart from stable hyperthyroidism with roughly 87% sensitivity and about 81% specificity, and in testing the same model reached 80%/75%. Sample size was not statistically predetermined, and investigators were not blinded to group allocation.

On this clonotype itself: Its antigen remains unidentified. Base qualities are not provided; no much larger clone lies one nucleotide away.

The TCR beta CDR3 regions were amplified from the RNA transcripts. For the first round of RT-PCR on the TCR CDR3, the HTBI primer set was used together with the Qiagen OneStep RT-PCR kit. Libraries were constructed in a second round of multiplex PCR, after which size selection and purification were carried out. The libraries were sequenced on an Illumina HiSeq2000 using paired-end 100 bp reads. The source study handled its data this way. SOAPnuke was used to process the raw data, removing reads that contained adapters or uncalled bases, had a mean Phred below 15, or lacked an exact match to the constant primer or identifier. High-quality paired reads were merged using COPE v1.2.5, and each unique nucleotide sequence was defined as a clonotype. MiTCR v1.1 was used to align clonotypes to the IMGT TRBV, TRBD and TRBJ reference segments. The analysis was restricted to V-J combinations with a frequency above 0.0001, which together covered roughly 99% of the repertoires. The TCS score was defined as the ratio of F50 (clonal expansion) to E x V (chaos), calculated using BLOSUM62-based TCRdist between CDR3 peptides within each V-J. Welch's t-statistics and random forest reduced several hundred V-J features to around 14, which were used in a naive Bayes classifier (R e1071). TCRdb trimmed public reads at Q25 via fastp, called clones via MiXCR and kept in-frame beta chains. Entries that share a CDR3 protein sequence are merged under the most common genes and DNA. These V and J calls originate from TCRdb's pipeline instead of the authors' own analysis. Present in this sample are 650,000 to 750,000 distinct CDR3 sequences, 14% of which were seen just once. Roughly 10% of the sample lies in the top ten.

Relative to germline, V is missing 3 bases and J is missing 6 bases, with 9 bases of the junction outside any gene match. Per the germline V gene, KGHDR is the CDR1 and SFDVKD is the CDR2. The CDR3 measures 16 amino acids from cysteine to phenylalanine. The DNA shown is the 48-base CDR3, in frame from base 1. Graves' hyperthyroidism was defined as stable when no progression to ophthalmopathy occurred over 18 months of follow-up. Hyperthyroidism patients were newly diagnosed, had a disease duration of under 2 months, and were aged 18 to 65 years. Exclusion was applied to patients with uncontrolled infections, other autoimmune diseases, pregnancy or lactation. Clinical symptoms, serum thyroxine and TRAb, thyroid ultrasound, and orbital computed tomography formed the basis for the diagnoses. PBMCs were separated from 8 to 10 ml of fresh peripheral blood using Ficoll-Paque density gradient centrifugation. Trizol reagent was used to extract total RNA, and RNA quality was then checked on an Agilent 2100 Bioanalyzer.

The sample taken for sequencing was blood. The chain is encoded by TRBV24-1 joined to TRBJ2-2; TRBD1 aligns with 7 central bases. The sequence was obtained from a woman aged 18-29 years with Graves' hyperthyroidism. The DNA sequence follows: TGTGCCACCAGTGATCCGAATGGCAGGGGGTCCGGGGAGCTGTTTTTT. This encodes CATSDPNGRGSGELFF.